A selection of T cell receptor beta chains follows, all from one sample in a study of control samples from healthy donors and cancer patients. The table came from immunoSEQ multiplex PCR; TCRdb's copy has only in-frame clones and leaves some out. Here the sample spans around 200,000 clones, just under 95% being singletons. Sequencing was carried out using blood. The receptor set was obtained from a man aged 18 to 30 in good health. Both conserved end residues are part of each CDR3. D genes are given only for firm matches. The size of a clone is reported for some rows only, either as once, few or many, or as a class for expanded clones.

J gene,D gene,V gene,clone size,CDR3 DNA,CDR3 protein
TRBJ2-3,TRBD2,TRBV6-5,NA,TGTGCCAGCAGTTACTCGACTAGCGGGGGGGATACGCAGTATTTT,CASSYSTSGGDTQYF
TRBJ2-7,NA,TRBV5-6,NA,TGTGCCAGCAGCTTGATGTTAAGGGAAGGAAGGCACTTC,CASSLMLREGRHF
TRBJ1-5,NA,TRBV18,NA,TGTGCCAGCTCACCACAACCCGGGGCCCAAAATCAGCCCCAGCATTTT,CASSPQPGAQNQPQHF
TRBJ2-1,TRBD1,TRBV20-1,NA,TGCAGTGCTACCAGGACAGGAGAGCAGTTCTTC,CSATRTGEQFF
TRBJ1-5,TRBD1,TRBV10-3,few,TGTGCCATCAGTGGAGGGGGCGATCAGCCCCAGCATTTT,CAISGGGDQPQHF
TRBJ2-1,TRBD2,TRBV7-6,NA,TGTGCCAGCAGCCCCCGGGGGAGCGGGGGGATCAATGAGCAGTTCTTC,CASSPRGSGGINEQFF
TRBJ1-5,NA,TRBV2,NA,TGTGCCAGCAGTGAAAACAGTTATCAGCCCCAGCATTTT,CASSENSYQPQHF
TRBJ2-7,NA,TRBV7-9,NA,TGTGCCAGCAGCTTTGGACTCTACGAGCAGTACTTC,CASSFGLYEQYF
TRBJ2-5,TRBD2,TRBV15,NA,TGTGCCACCAGCAGCGAGCGGGGGGGCCGGGAGACCCAGTACTTC,CATSSERGGRETQYF
TRBJ2-2,NA,TRBV29-1,NA,TGCAGCGCTGAAAACGGGGAGCTGTTTTTT,CSAENGELFF
TRBJ1-1,NA,TRBV10-1,NA,TGCGCCAGCGAGGTTGGGACTAAAAACACTGAAGCTTTCTTT,CASEVGTKNTEAFF
TRBJ2-7,NA,TRBV5-1,NA,TGCGCCAGCAGCTTGTCGATAGGGAGCTCCTACGAGCAGTACTTC,CASSLSIGSSYEQYF
TRBJ1-5,NA,TRBV29-1,NA,TGCAGCGTTGAATCCGGAAGCAATCAGCCCCAGCATTTT,CSVESGSNQPQHF
TRBJ2-3,NA,TRBV6-5,NA,TGTGCCAGCAGTTGGGACGGTACAGATACGCAGTATTTT,CASSWDGTDTQYF
TRBJ2-1,TRBD2,TRBV29-1,NA,TGCAGCGTTGGGGGAGGGTGGACGGACGCCTACAATGAGCAGTTCTTC,CSVGGGWTDAYNEQFF
TRBJ2-7,TRBD1,TRBV10-3,NA,TGTGCCATCAGATTAGACAGGGCGGTAAACGAGCAGTACTTC,CAIRLDRAVNEQYF
TRBJ2-7,NA,TRBV27,NA,TGTGCCAGCAGTCGGCAGGGGCGGGCATCCTACGAGCAGTACTTC,CASSRQGRASYEQYF
TRBJ1-1,NA,TRBV14,NA,TGTGCCAGCAGCCGGACGTCACGCACTGAAGCTTTCTTT,CASSRTSRTEAFF
TRBJ1-6,NA,TRBV7-9,NA,TGTGCCAGCAGCTTATGGGGGTACGGCATGGATTCACCCCTCCACTTT,CASSLWGYGMDSPLHF
TRBJ1-6,TRBD1,TRBV9,NA,TGTGCCAGCAGCGCGGTTACAGGGGGCGATTCACCCCTCCACTTT,CASSAVTGGDSPLHF
TRBJ1-4,NA,TRBV28,NA,TGTGCCAGCAGGGATGGGACGGCCGGAGAGGAAAAACTGTTTTTT,CASRDGTAGEEKLFF
TRBJ2-3,NA,TRBV30,NA,TGTGCCTGGAGTCCCCGGACCCAGATCCTCACAGATACGCAGTATTTT,CAWSPRTQILTDTQYF
TRBJ1-2,NA,TRBV19,NA,TGTGCCAGTAGCCGCGACAGCGCTACAATCTATGGCTACACCTTC,CASSRDSATIYGYTF
TRBJ1-3,TRBD1,TRBV5-1,NA,TGCGCCAGCAGCGAAGGGGGCCCTGGAAACACCATATATTTT,CASSEGGPGNTIYF
TRBJ1-2,NA,TRBV5-1,NA,TGCGCCAGCAGCCCAGGGACATTCGGCGACTATGGCTACACCTTC,CASSPGTFGDYGYTF
TRBJ2-3,TRBD2,TRBV29-1,NA,TGCAGCTACTACCTAGCGGGGGCAGATACGCAGTATTTT,CSYYLAGADTQYF
TRBJ2-7,NA,TRBV9,once,TGTGCCAGCAGCGGGGGCAGCTCCTACGAGCAGTACTTC,CASSGGSSYEQYF
TRBJ2-3,TRBD2,TRBV11-2,NA,TGTGCCAGCAGCCGTATTAACGGACTAGCGGGGAGCACAGATACGCAGTATTTT,CASSRINGLAGSTDTQYF
TRBJ2-1,TRBD1,TRBV28,NA,TGTGCCAGCAGCCCTCTTCTTAAAGGGACAGGGGGCCATGAGCAGTTCTTC,CASSPLLKGTGGHEQFF
TRBJ1-1,NA,TRBV5-4,NA,TGTGCCAGCAGCTTGGGACAGCAGCTAAACACTGAAGCTTTCTTT,CASSLGQQLNTEAFF
TRBJ1-2,NA,TRBV7-9,once,TGTGCCAGCCTCCCCGAGTGGGGGGGCTACACCTTC,CASLPEWGGYTF
TRBJ2-2,NA,TRBV27,NA,TGTGCCAGCAGTTTATCGGCAGACGAACACACCGGGGAGCTGTTTTTT,CASSLSADEHTGELFF
TRBJ2-1,NA,TRBV7-9,NA,TGTGCCAGCAGCTTAGGGGCGGGGGCAGGTGAGCAGTTCTTC,CASSLGAGAGEQFF
TRBJ1-1,NA,TRBV7-3,NA,TGTGCCAGCAGCTTAGAAGGCGGCGGGAACACTGAAGCTTTCTTT,CASSLEGGGNTEAFF
TRBJ2-5,TRBD2,TRBV6-5,NA,TGTGCCAGCAGAATGGCGGGAGCGGAGACCCAGTACTTC,CASRMAGAETQYF
TRBJ2-1,NA,TRBV7-9,NA,TGTGCCAGCAGCTCCCCCGCAGGGCGGTCCTACAATGAGCAGTTCTTC,CASSSPAGRSYNEQFF
TRBJ2-1,NA,TRBV7-2,NA,TGTGCCAGCAGCTTAGTCGCGGGTGGTGAGCAGTTCTTC,CASSLVAGGEQFF
TRBJ1-2,TRBD1,TRBV4-1,NA,TGCGCCAGCAGCCAAGGGCCGGACAGGGTTACCGGGGGCTACACCTTC,CASSQGPDRVTGGYTF
TRBJ1-2,TRBD1,TRBV2,NA,TGTGCCAGCAGTGAAAGGGACAGCTATGGCTACACCTTC,CASSERDSYGYTF